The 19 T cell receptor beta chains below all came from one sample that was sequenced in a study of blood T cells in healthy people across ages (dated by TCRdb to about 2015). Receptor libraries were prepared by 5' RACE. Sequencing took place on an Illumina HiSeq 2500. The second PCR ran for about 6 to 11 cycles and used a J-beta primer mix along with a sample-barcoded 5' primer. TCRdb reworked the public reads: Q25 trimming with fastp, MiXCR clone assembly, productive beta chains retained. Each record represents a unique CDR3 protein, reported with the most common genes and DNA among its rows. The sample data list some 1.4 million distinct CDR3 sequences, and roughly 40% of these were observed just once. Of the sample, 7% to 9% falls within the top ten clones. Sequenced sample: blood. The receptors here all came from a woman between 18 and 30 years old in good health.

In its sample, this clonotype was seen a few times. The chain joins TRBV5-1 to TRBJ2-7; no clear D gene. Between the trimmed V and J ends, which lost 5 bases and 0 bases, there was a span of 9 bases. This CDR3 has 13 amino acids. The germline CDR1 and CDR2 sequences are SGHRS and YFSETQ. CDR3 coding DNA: TGCGCCAGCAGTATCTCGAACTCCTACGAGCAGTACTTC. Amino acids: CASSISNSYEQYF.

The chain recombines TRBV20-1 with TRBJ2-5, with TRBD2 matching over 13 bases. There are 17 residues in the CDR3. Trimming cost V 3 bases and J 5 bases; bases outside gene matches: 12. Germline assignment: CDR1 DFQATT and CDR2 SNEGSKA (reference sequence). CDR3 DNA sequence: TGCAGTGCTAGGACGACTAGCGGGGGGCGCCAAGGGGAGACCCAGTACTTC. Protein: CSARTTSGGRQGETQYF.

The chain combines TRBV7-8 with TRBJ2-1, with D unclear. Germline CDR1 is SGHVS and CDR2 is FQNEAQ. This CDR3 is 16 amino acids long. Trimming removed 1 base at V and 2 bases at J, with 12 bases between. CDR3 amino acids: CASSLGGALAYNEQFF. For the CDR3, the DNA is TGTGCCAGCAGCTTAGGGGGTGCGTTGGCCTACAATGAGCAGTTCTTC. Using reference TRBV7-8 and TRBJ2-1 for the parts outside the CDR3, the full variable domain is GAGVSQSPRYKVAKRGQDVALRCDPISGHVSLFWYQQALGQGPEFLTYFQNEAQLDKSGLPSDRFFAERPEGSVSTLKIQRTQQEDSAVYLCASSLGGALAYNEQFFGPGTRLTVL.

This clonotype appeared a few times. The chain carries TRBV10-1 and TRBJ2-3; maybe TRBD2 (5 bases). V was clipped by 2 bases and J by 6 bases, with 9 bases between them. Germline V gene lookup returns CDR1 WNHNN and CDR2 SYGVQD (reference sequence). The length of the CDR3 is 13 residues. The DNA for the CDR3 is TGCGCCAGCAGTGAGAGCAGAGGGGATACGCAGTATTTT. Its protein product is CASSESRGDTQYF.

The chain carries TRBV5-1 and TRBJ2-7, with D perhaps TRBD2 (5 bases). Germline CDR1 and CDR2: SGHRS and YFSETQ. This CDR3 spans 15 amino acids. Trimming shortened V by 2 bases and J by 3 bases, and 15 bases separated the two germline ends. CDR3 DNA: TGCGCCAGCAGCTTCTCTTTCTTTGAGGGCTACGAGCAGTACTTC. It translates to CASSFSFFEGYEQYF.

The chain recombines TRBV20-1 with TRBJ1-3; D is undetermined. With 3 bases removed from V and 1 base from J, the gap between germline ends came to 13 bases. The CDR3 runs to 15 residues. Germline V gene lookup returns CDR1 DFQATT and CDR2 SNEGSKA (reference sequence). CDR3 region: CSARHPLSSGNTIYF. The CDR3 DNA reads TGCAGTGCTAGGCACCCCCTATCATCTGGAAACACCATATATTTT.

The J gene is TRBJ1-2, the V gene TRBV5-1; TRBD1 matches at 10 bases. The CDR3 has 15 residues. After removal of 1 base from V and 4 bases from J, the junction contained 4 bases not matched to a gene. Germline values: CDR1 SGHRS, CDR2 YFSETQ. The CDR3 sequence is CASSLRQGAAYGYTF. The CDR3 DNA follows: TGCGCCAGCAGCTTGAGACAGGGGGCGGCCTATGGCTACACCTTC.

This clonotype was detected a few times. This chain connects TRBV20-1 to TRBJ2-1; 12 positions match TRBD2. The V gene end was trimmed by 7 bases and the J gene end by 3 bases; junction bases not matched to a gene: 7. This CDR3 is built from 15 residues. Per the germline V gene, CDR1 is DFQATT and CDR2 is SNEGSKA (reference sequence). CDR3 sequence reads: CSVPGLAGLYNEQFF. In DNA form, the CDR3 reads TGCAGTGTTCCGGGACTAGCGGGCCTCTACAATGAGCAGTTCTTC.

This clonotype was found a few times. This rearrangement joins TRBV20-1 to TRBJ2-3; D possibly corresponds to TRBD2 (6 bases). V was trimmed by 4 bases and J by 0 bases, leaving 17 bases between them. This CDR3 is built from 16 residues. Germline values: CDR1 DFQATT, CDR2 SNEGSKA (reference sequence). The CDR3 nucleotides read TGCAGTGCTACCCCCCCGACCGGGGGAAGCACAGATACGCAGTATTTT. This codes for CSATPPTGGSTDTQYF.

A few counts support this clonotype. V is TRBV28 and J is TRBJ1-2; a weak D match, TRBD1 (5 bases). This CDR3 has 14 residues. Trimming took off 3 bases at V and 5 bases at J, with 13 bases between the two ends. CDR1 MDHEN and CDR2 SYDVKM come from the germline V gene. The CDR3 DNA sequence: TGTGCCAGCAGTTTGGGAGGGGCATGGTATGGCTACACCTTC. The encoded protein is CASSLGGAWYGYTF.

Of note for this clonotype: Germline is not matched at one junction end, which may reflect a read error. The CDR3, as DNA: TGTGCTAATGGTACGGGACAAGGGAATTTCTATGGCTACACCTTC. This encodes CANGTGQGNFYGYTF. The chain joins TRBV12-5 to TRBJ1-2; possibly TRBD1 for D (6 bases). The CDR3 is 15 amino acids. Germline CDR1 is LGHNT and CDR2 is FRNRAP.

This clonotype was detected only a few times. The CDR3 spells CSALGGGHSDTQYF. CDR3 coding DNA: TGCAGTGCTTTAGGGGGGGGGCATTCAGATACGCAGTATTTT. V is TRBV20-1 and J is TRBJ2-3; a weak D match, TRBD2 (7 bases). There are 14 residues in the CDR3. Trimming stripped 5 bases from V and 4 bases from J, with 16 bases between. Germline V gives CDR1 DFQATT, CDR2 SNEGSKA (reference sequence).

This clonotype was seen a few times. The CDR3 nucleotides are TGTGCCAGCACCACAGCGGGGGACCGCACAGATACGCAGTATTTT. The encoded protein is CASTTAGDRTDTQYF. The chain carries TRBV7-2 and TRBJ2-3, with 8 nucleotides matching TRBD2. Per the germline V gene, CDR1 is SGHTA and CDR2 is FQGNSA. J gave up 1 base and V 7 bases, and 7 bases lay outside the gene matches. This CDR3 has 15 residues.

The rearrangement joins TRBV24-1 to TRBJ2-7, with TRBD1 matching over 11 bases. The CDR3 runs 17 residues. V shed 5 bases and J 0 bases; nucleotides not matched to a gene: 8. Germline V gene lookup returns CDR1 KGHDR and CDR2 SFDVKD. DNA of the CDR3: TGTGCCACCAGTGCGACCGGACAGGGGGCTTTCTCCTACGAGCAGTACTTC. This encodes CATSATGQGAFSYEQYF.

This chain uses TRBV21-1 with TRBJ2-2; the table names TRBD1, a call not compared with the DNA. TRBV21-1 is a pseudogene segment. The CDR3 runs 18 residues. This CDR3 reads CASSRRAPGASCTGELFF. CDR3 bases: TGTGCCAGCAGCAGACGGGCCCCGGGGGCGAGTTGCACCGGGGAGCTGTTTTTT.

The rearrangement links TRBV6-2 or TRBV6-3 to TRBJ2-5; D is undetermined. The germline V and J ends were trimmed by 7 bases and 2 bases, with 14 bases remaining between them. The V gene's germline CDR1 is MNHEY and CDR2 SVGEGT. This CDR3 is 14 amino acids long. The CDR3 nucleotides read TGTGCCAGCAAGGGCTTGCCCCTACAAGAGACCCAGTACTTC. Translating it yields CASKGLPLQETQYF.

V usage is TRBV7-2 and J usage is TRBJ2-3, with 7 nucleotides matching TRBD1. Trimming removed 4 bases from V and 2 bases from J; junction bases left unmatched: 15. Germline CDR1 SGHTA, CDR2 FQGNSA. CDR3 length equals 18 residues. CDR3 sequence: CASSSPPGTAPNTDTQYF. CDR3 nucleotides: TGTGCCAGCAGCTCTCCCCCCGGGACAGCGCCAAACACAGATACGCAGTATTTT. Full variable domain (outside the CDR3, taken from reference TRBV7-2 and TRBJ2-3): GAGVSQSPSNKVTEKGKDVELRCDPISGHTALYWYRQSLGQGLEFLIYFQGNSAPDKSGLPSDRFSAERTGGSVSTLTIQRTQQEDSAVYLCASSSPPGTAPNTDTQYFGPGTRLTVL.

CDR3 sequence reads: CASSFSHSVTAYGYTF. CDR3 bases: TGTGCCAGCAGTTTCTCCCATAGTGTGACGGCTTATGGCTACACCTTC. The chain joins TRBV27 to TRBJ1-2; no reliable D call. The CDR3 spans 16 residues. Trimming left V 3 bases short and J 5 bases short, with 19 bases between. Germline-derived CDR1 and CDR2 are MNHEY and SMNVEV (reference sequence).

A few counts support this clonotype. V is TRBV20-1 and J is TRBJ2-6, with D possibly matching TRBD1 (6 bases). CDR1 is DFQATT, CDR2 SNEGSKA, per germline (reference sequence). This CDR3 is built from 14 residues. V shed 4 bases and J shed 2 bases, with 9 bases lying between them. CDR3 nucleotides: TGCAGTGCTACTCCAGGGGCTGGGGCCAACGTCCTGACTTTC. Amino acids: CSATPGAGANVLTF.